This TCR beta chain was recovered during a study of T-cell memory formation after mild COVID-19. V shed 6 bases and J 2 bases; nucleotides not matched to a gene: 3. The CDR3 length is 13 residues. Germline CDR1 is LNHNV and CDR2 is YYDKDF (reference sequence). This clonotype was detected a few times. Constant-segment primers were used for 5'RACE, and the resulting TCR alpha and TCR beta cDNA libraries carried sample barcodes and UMIs. Each CDR3 protein gets one entry after TCRdb re-called the 5' RACE reads with MiXCR. The sample holds around 250,000 distinct CDR3 sequences; around 17% are singletons and the top ten take 20% to 25%.

The J gene is TRBJ1-2, the V gene TRBV15; 7 bases are shared with TRBD1. Sequenced sample: PBMCs or a T cell subset sorted from them (not recorded which). This clonotype originated in a man aged 18-30 years who had mild COVID-19 (a few samples of this study predate the infection). Cell type and time point are not known. This chain's CDR3 is CATSRDSNYGYTF. CDR3 DNA sequence: TGTGCCACCAGTAGGGACAGCAACTATGGCTACACCTTC.